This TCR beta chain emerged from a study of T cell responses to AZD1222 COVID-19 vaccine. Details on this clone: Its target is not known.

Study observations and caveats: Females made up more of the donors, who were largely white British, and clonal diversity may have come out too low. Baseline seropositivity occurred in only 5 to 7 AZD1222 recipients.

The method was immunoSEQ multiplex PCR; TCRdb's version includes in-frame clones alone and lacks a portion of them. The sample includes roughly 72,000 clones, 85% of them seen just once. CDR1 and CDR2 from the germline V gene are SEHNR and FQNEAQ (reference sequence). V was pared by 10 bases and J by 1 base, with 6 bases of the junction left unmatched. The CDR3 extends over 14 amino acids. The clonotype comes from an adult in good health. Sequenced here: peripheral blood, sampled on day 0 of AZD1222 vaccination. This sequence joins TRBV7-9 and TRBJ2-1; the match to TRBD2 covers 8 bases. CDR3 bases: TGTGCCATCCCTTTAGCGGGATCCTACAATGAGCAGTTCTTC. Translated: CAIPLAGSYNEQFF.